This TCR beta chain derives from a study of Ad26.COV2.S vaccination and SARS-CoV-2 variants. General study findings and limits: The study found similar non-spike TCR breadth in vaccine and placebo recipients. Measurements of TCR breadth and depth may have given underestimates of the total T cell responses.

Regarding this clone: Its antigen is not known.

The CDR3 has 10 residues. Germline-derived CDR1 and CDR2 are DFQATT and SNEGSKA (reference sequence). V gave up 5 bases and J gave up 7 bases, with 6 bases separating them. Produced via immunoSEQ multiplex PCR; TCRdb's table is partial and in-frame only. Altogether 300,000 to 450,000 clones are present, about 91% being singletons, with the ten largest covering roughly 3.9%. The sequencing here drew on peripheral blood, taken after recovery from COVID-19. The TCR sequence derives from a human donor who had recovered from COVID-19. This chain uses TRBV20-1 with TRBJ2-1; no firm D call. In nucleotides, the CDR3 is TGCAGTGCTTTGGTTAATGAGCAGTTCTTC. Translation: CSALVNEQFF.